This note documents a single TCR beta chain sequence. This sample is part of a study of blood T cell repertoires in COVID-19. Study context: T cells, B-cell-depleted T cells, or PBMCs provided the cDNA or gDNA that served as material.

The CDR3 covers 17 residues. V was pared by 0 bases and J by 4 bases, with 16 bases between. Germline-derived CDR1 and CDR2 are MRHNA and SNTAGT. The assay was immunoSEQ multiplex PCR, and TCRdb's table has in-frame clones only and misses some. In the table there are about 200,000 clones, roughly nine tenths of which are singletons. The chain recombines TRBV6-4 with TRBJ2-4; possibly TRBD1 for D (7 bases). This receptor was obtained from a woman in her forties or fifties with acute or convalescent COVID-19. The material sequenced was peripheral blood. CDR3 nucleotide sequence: TGTGCCAGCAGTGACTCGAAGGGGCAGGGGGGTAAAAACATTCAGTACTTC. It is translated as CASSDSKGQGGKNIQYF.